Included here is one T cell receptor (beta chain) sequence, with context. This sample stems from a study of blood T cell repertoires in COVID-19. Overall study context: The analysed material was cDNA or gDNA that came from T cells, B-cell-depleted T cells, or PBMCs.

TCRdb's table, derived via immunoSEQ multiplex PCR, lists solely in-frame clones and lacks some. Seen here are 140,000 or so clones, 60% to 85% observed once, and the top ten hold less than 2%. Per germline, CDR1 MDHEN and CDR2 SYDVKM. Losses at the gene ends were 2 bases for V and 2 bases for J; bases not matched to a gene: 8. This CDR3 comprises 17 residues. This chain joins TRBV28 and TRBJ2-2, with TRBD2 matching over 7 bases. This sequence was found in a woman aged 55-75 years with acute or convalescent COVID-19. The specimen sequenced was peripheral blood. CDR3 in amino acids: CASSLPRLAANTGELFF. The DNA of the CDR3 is TGTGCCAGCAGTTTACCCCGACTAGCAGCTAACACCGGGGAGCTGTTTTTT. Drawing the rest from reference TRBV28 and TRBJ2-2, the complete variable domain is DVKVTQSSRYLVKRTGEKVFLECVQDMDHENMFWYRQDPGLGLRLIYFSYDVKMKEKGDIPEGYSVSREKKERFSLILESASTNQTSMYLCASSLPRLAANTGELFFGEGSRLTVL.